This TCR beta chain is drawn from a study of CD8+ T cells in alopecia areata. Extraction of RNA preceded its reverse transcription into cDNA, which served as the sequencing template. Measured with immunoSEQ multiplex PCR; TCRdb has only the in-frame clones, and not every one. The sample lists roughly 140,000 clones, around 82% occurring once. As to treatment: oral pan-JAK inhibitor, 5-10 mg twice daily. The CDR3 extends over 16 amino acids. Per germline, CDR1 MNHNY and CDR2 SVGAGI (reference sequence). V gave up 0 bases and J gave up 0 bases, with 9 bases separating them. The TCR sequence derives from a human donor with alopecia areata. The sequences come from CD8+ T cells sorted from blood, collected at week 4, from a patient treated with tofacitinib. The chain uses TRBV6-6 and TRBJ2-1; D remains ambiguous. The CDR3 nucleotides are TGTGCCAGCAGTTACTCCGGGCATAGCTCCTACAATGAGCAGTTCTTC. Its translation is CASSYSGHSSYNEQFF.